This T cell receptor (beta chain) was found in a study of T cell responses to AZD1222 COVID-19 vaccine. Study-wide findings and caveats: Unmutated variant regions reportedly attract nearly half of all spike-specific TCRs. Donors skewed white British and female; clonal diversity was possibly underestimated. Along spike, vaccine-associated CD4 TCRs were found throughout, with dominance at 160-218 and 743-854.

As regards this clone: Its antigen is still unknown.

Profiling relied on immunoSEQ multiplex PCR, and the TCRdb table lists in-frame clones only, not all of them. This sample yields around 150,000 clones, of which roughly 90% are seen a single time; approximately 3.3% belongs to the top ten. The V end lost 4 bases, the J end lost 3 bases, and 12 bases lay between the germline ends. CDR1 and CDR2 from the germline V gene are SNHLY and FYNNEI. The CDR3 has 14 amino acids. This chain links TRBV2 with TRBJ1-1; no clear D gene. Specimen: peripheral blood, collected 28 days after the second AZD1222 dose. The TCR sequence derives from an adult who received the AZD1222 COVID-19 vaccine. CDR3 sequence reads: CASSGMLRDTEAFF. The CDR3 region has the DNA TGTGCCAGCAGTGGAATGCTGCGGGACACTGAAGCTTTCTTT. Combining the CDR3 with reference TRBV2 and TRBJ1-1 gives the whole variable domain EPEVTQTPSHQVTQMGQEVILRCVPISNHLYFYWYRQILGQKVEFLVSFYNNEISEKSEIFDDQFSVERPDGSNFTLKIRSTKLEDSAMYFCASSGMLRDTEAFFGQGTRLTVV.